The entry below gives a single TCR beta chain sequence along with its context. The sample comes from a study of T cells expressing NK-cell markers. CDR3 length equals 15 residues. Germline V gives CDR1 LGHDT, CDR2 YNNKEL (reference sequence). TCRdb re-called the 5' RACE reads; every CDR3 protein appears as one record, without DNA. The sample holds about 380,000 distinct CDR3 sequences. This clonotype originated in a man between 18 and 69 years old in good health. V and J are TRBV3-1 and TRBJ1-6. Specimen: blood T cells: a sorted CD56 or NKG2C T cell subset, CD4+ or CD8+ T cells, or bulk PBMC T cells (not recorded which). CDR3 loop: CASSQVLRGNSPLHF.